This T cell receptor beta chain was captured in a study of T cells expressing NK-cell markers. Whole-study context: Seven donors tested HCMV-seropositive and one tested seronegative among the eight sequenced. Whole-study findings and limits: HCMV specificity of expanded NKG2C+ T cell clones remained unclear.

Germline-derived CDR1 and CDR2 are SGHTA and FQGNSA. The length of the CDR3 is 13 residues. Reanalyzing the 5' RACE reads, TCRdb keeps one entry per CDR3 protein, without DNA. This sample's clone table lists roughly 420,000 distinct CDR3 sequences. On this clonotype: The antigen is not known.

The genes are TRBV7-2 and TRBJ2-1. This TCR was sampled from a woman between 18 and 70 years old in good health. The sample consisted of blood T cells: a sorted CD56 or NKG2C T cell subset, CD4+ or CD8+ T cells, or bulk PBMC T cells (not recorded which). This CDR3 reads CASKRRILNEQFF.